These 28 T cell receptor beta chains originate from one sample sequenced in a study of beta chain features in type 1 diabetes. No antigen has been assigned to these receptors. Expressed TCRB transcripts were sequenced, since all the RNA that had been isolated was reverse transcribed. Repertoires were generated with immunoSEQ multiplex PCR, while TCRdb's copy carries only in-frame clones and drops some. The table has approximately 170,000 clones, 63% seen once. Findings of the study overall: In every one of the four CD4+ subsets, TCRB CDR3s were moderately but significantly shorter in Type 1 diabetes patients.

Sequenced material: naive CD4+ T cells from blood. Receptor source: a man aged 25 to 45 with type 1 diabetes.

Only one count was recorded for this clone. The gene calls are TRBV4-2 and TRBJ2-4, with D possibly TRBD1 on 6 matching bases. This CDR3 has 16 residues. The germline V and J ends were trimmed by 0 bases and 7 bases, with 16 bases remaining between them. Looked up from germline, CDR1 is LGHNA and CDR2 is YNFKEQ. CDR3 coding DNA: TGTGCCAGCAGCCAAGATCTGGGGCAGGGGCGGAACATTCAGTACTTC. Amino acid sequence: CASSQDLGQGRNIQYF.

In the case of this clone: The germline gene is not matched at one end of the junction; a read error may be the cause. This chain connects TRBV7-2 to TRBJ1-2; D is unclear. The CDR3 spans 10 residues. Germline V CDR1 and CDR2: SGHTA, FQGNSA. The CDR3 DNA reads TGTGCCAGCAGCTCAATACTCCCGGCCTTC. It translates to CASSSILPAF.

This chain joins TRBV9 and TRBJ2-5, with a possible D match to TRBD1 (5 bases). The CDR3 totals 13 residues. Germline V lookup: CDR1 SGDLS, CDR2 YYNGEE. V was pared by 2 bases and J by 5 bases, with 10 bases between. CDR3 in DNA: TGTGCCAGCAGCGTGACAGTCGGGGAGACCCAGTACTTC. This sequence encodes CASSVTVGETQYF.

The chain has TRBV5-4 and TRBJ2-5, with unresolved D. The last part of the DNA fits TRBJ2-7 better; the J call may be wrong. Per the germline V gene, CDR1 is SGHNT and CDR2 is YYREEE (reference sequence). CDR3 size: 13 residues. CDR3 in amino acids: CASSSENKGEQYF. The CDR3 nucleotides are TGTGCCAGCAGCTCCGAGAACAAGGGCGAGCAGTACTTC.

This clone has only a few counts. The CDR3 spells CSVADTQYF. The CDR3, as DNA: TGCAGCGTGGCAGATACGCAGTATTTT. This chain joins TRBV29-1 and TRBJ2-3; D gene uncertain. V was shortened by 6 bases and J by 4 bases, with 2 bases between the two germline ends. The germline CDR1 and CDR2 sequences are SQVTM and ANQGSEA. This CDR3 has 9 amino acids.

The rearrangement joins TRBV9 to TRBJ1-6; D not resolved. Trimming pared 5 bases from V and 9 bases from J, leaving 9 bases between. CDR1 and CDR2 (germline): SGDLS, YYNGEE. The CDR3 has 12 residues. In DNA, the CDR3 is TGTGCCAGCAGTTTATGGGGTTCACCCCTCCACTTT. Translated, it gives CASSLWGSPLHF.

V is TRBV4-2 and J is TRBJ2-1, with a tentative D call TRBD2 (7 bases). Trimming removed 4 bases at V and 4 bases at J, with 17 bases between. Germline CDR1 and CDR2: LGHNA and YNFKEQ. The CDR3 is made up of 16 amino acids. The CDR3, as DNA: TGTGCCAGCAGCCTAGACGCGGGGGCTACTTACAATGAGCAGTTCTTC. Residues: CASSLDAGATYNEQFF.

This clone came up a few times. The CDR3, as DNA: TGTGCCAGCAGCTCCTTGAAGGGGCCCGGGGCCAACGTCCTGACTTTC. This codes for CASSSLKGPGANVLTF. V usage is TRBV7-6 and J usage is TRBJ2-6; D perhaps matches TRBD1 (5 bases). V was clipped by 4 bases and J by 4 bases, with 14 bases between them. The CDR3 runs 16 residues. CDR1 is SGHVS, CDR2 FNYEAQ, per germline. The entire variable domain, with the rest obtained from reference TRBV7-6 and TRBJ2-6, is as follows: GAGVSQSPRYKVTKRGQDVALRCDPISGHVSLYWYRQALGQGPEFLTYFNYEAQQDKSGLPNDRFSAERPEGSISTLTIQRTEQRDSAMYRCASSSLKGPGANVLTFGAGSRLTVL.

V and J are TRBV4-3 and TRBJ2-6, with TRBD1 matching over 7 bases. The V segment lost 4 bases and the J segment 2 bases; nucleotides outside the gene matches: 11. The CDR3 sequence is 18 residues long. Per germline, CDR1 LGHNA and CDR2 YSLEER. This CDR3 reads CASSPGRQGLAGANVLTF. The CDR3, as DNA: TGCGCCAGCAGCCCCGGTCGACAGGGCCTGGCTGGGGCCAACGTCCTGACTTTC.

The chain is built from TRBV7-6 and TRBJ2-7, with TRBD1 identical over 11 bases. This CDR3 has 16 amino acids. Germline loops: CDR1 SGHVS, CDR2 FNYEAQ. The trim removed 0 bases at V and 2 bases at J, leaving 3 bases unmatched. The CDR3 loop is CASSLAEGQGAYEQYF. For the CDR3, the DNA is TGTGCCAGCAGCTTAGCAGAGGGACAGGGGGCCTACGAGCAGTACTTC. Looking up the rest from reference TRBV7-6 and TRBJ2-7 gives the full variable domain: GAGVSQSPRYKVTKRGQDVALRCDPISGHVSLYWYRQALGQGPEFLTYFNYEAQQDKSGLPNDRFSAERPEGSISTLTIQRTEQRDSAMYRCASSLAEGQGAYEQYFGPGTRLTVT.

The rearrangement uses TRBV15 and TRBJ1-5; TRBD1 matches at 8 bases. This CDR3 comprises 15 residues. The germline CDR1 and CDR2 sequences are LNHNV and YYDKDF (reference sequence). Trimming removed 0 bases from V and 3 bases from J; junction bases left unmatched: 1. The CDR3 spells CATSREDRDNQPQHF. The CDR3 DNA reads as TGTGCCACCAGCAGAGAGGACAGGGACAATCAGCCCCAGCATTTT.

The CDR3 sequence: CASSPGGRGANVLTF. DNA of the CDR3: TGCGCCAGCAGCCCCGGTGGTCGTGGGGCCAACGTCCTGACTTTC. The genes are TRBV23-1 and TRBJ2-6; D not certain. TRBV23-1 is classed as an ORF, of uncertain function. The CDR3 is 15 residues long. Trimming removed 6 bases from V and 3 bases from J, with 12 bases in between.

This chain joins TRBV5-1 and TRBJ2-7; D is unresolved. CDR3 length: 14 residues. V was trimmed by 0 bases and J by 3 bases, leaving 10 bases between them. Germline V CDR1 and CDR2: SGHRS, YFSETQ. CDR3 DNA: TGCGCCAGCAGCTTGGACTACCCCCTCTACGAGCAGTACTTC. Translating gives CASSLDYPLYEQYF.

The V gene is TRBV5-1, the J gene TRBJ2-5; D remains unclear. V dropped 4 bases and J dropped 4 bases, with 8 bases sitting between them. CDR3 length equals 12 residues. Germline V gives CDR1 SGHRS, CDR2 YFSETQ. The CDR3, as DNA: TGCGCCAGCAGCGGAAATTTAGAGACCCAGTACTTC. Protein product: CASSGNLETQYF.

The chain carries TRBV7-9 and TRBJ2-5, with D hard to call. The CDR3 consists of 16 residues. Germline CDR1 and CDR2: SEHNR and FQNEAQ (reference sequence). V lost 7 bases and J 0 bases, leaving 18 bases between the germline ends. CDR3 DNA: TGTGCCAGCACCCCCCTGGCAGCGCCTTACCAAGAGACCCAGTACTTC. Translated, it gives CASTPLAAPYQETQYF. Based on the CDR3 plus reference TRBV7-9 and TRBJ2-5, the full variable domain is DTGVSQNPRHKITKRGQNVTFRCDPISEHNRLYWYRQTLGQGPEFLTYFQNEAQLEKSRLLSDRFSAERPKGSFSTLEIQRTEQGDSAMYLCASTPLAAPYQETQYFGPGTRLLVL.

The rearrangement uses TRBV12-5 and TRBJ2-3; either TRBD1 or TRBD2 may supply D (6 bases each). CDR1 is LGHNT, CDR2 FRNRAP, per germline. The CDR3 is 14 residues long. V shed 5 bases and J shed 2 bases, with 11 bases lying between them. The DNA for the CDR3 is TGTGCTAGTGGTCCGGGGGCGCTCACAGATACGCAGTATTTT. It yields the protein CASGPGALTDTQYF.

A note on this clone: Other DNA variants within this sample encode the same CDR3. The chain joins TRBV11-2 to TRBJ2-1; no firm D call. This CDR3 spans 11 amino acids. The germline V gene has CDR1 SGHAT and CDR2 FQNNGV. Trimming pared 5 bases from V and 4 bases from J, leaving 3 bases between. CDR3 nucleotide sequence: TGTGCCAGCAGCCCGTACAATGAGCAGTTCTTC. Encoded protein: CASSPYNEQFF.

The table lists this clone with a few counts. J is TRBJ2-5 and V is TRBV28; TRBD1 matches at 9 bases. CDR1 and CDR2 (germline): MDHEN, SYDVKM. This CDR3 region has 15 residues. V was clipped by 5 bases and J by 3 bases; unmatched bases: 7. DNA of the CDR3: TGTGCCAGCAGTCTCCGTGGGACAGGGAAAGAGACCCAGTACTTC. It translates to CASSLRGTGKETQYF. Supplemented by reference TRBV28 and TRBJ2-5, the full variable domain reads DVKVTQSSRYLVKRTGEKVFLECVQDMDHENMFWYRQDPGLGLRLIYFSYDVKMKEKGDIPEGYSVSREKKERFSLILESASTNQTSMYLCASSLRGTGKETQYFGPGTRLLVL.

The V gene is TRBV4-1, the J gene TRBJ2-3; 9 bases align to TRBD1. The CDR3 is 16 residues long. Trimming cost V 0 bases and J 1 base; bases outside gene matches: 2. CDR1 MGHRA and CDR2 YSYEKL come from the germline V gene. The CDR3: CASSQDRTGGTDTQYF. The CDR3 DNA reads TGCGCCAGCAGCCAAGATAGGACAGGGGGCACAGATACGCAGTATTTT.

This sequence joins TRBV6-5 and TRBJ2-7; D call uncertain. Trimming removed 0 bases from V and 6 bases from J, with 3 bases in between. Germline V gene sequence: CDR1 MNHEY, CDR2 SVGAGI. The CDR3 has 11 residues. This CDR3 is CASSYSGEQYF. CDR3 nucleotides: TGTGCCAGCAGTTACTCGGGCGAGCAGTACTTC.

This chain joins TRBV30 and TRBJ1-2; 7 bases match TRBD1. Germline CDR1 reads GTSNPN; CDR2 reads SVGIG (reference sequence). V dropped 3 bases and J dropped 2; count of bases not matched to a gene: 9. CDR3 length equals 15 residues. The CDR3 region has the DNA TGTGCCTGGAGCCCGGGACAGATGTCCAACTATGGCTACACCTTC. Its protein is CAWSPGQMSNYGYTF.

The V and J genes are TRBV7-2 and TRBJ2-7; D ambiguous. The CDR3 is 13 amino acids. V was shortened by 5 bases and J by 0 bases, with 8 bases between the two germline ends. The germline V gene has CDR1 SGHTA and CDR2 FQGNSA. Here the CDR3 reads CASSVPVSYEQYF. The CDR3 bases are TGTGCCAGCAGCGTCCCCGTCTCCTACGAGCAGTACTTC.

This clone came up a few times. This chain uses TRBV5-1 with TRBJ2-3; 8 positions agree with TRBD1. V lost 0 bases, J lost 4 bases, and 4 bases stayed unmatched. Germline CDR1 SGHRS, CDR2 YFSETQ. This CDR3 comprises 15 residues. The CDR3 spells CASSLAGQGADTQYF. The CDR3 DNA reads as TGCGCCAGCAGCTTGGCCGGACAGGGCGCAGATACGCAGTATTTT. The entire variable domain, with the rest obtained from reference TRBV5-1 and TRBJ2-3, is as follows: KAGVTQTPRYLIKTRGQQVTLSCSPISGHRSVSWYQQTPGQGLQFLFEYFSETQRNKGNFPGRFSGRQFSNSRSEMNVSTLELGDSALYLCASSLAGQGADTQYFGPGTRLTVL.

V is TRBV5-4 and J is TRBJ2-3, with D unclear. The CDR3 runs 15 residues. The germline V gene has CDR1 SGHNT and CDR2 YYREEE (reference sequence). The V end was cut by 0 bases, the J end by 0 bases, with 8 bases between. The CDR3, as DNA: TGTGCCAGCAGCTTGGGGCCGCCCAGCACAGATACGCAGTATTTT. Its protein is CASSLGPPSTDTQYF. Using reference TRBV5-4 and TRBJ2-3 for the parts outside the CDR3, the full variable domain is ETGVTQSPTHLIKTRGQQVTLRCSSQSGHNTVSWYQQALGQGPQFIFQYYREEENGRGNFPPRFSGLQFPNYSSELNVNALELDDSALYLCASSLGPPSTDTQYFGPGTRLTVL.

This sequence joins TRBV7-9 and TRBJ1-5; TRBD1 matches at 7 bases. V gave up 5 bases and J gave up 7 bases; unmatched junction bases: 5. CDR3 length: 13 amino acids. The V gene's germline CDR1 is SEHNR and CDR2 FQNEAQ (reference sequence). CDR3 loop: CASSQDRAQPQHF. The DNA for the CDR3 is TGTGCCAGCAGCCAAGACAGGGCGCAGCCCCAGCATTTT. The variable domain in full, with the rest retrieved from reference TRBV7-9 and TRBJ1-5, is DTGVSQNPRHKITKRGQNVTFRCDPISEHNRLYWYRQTLGQGPEFLTYFQNEAQLEKSRLLSDRFSAERPKGSFSTLEIQRTEQGDSAMYLCASSQDRAQPQHFGDGTRLSIL.

V usage is TRBV9 and J usage is TRBJ2-1; 7 bases map to TRBD1. The CDR3 extends over 15 amino acids. The V gene's germline CDR1 is SGDLS and CDR2 YYNGEE. Trimming took 5 bases from V and 7 from J; bases not matched to a gene: 12. DNA of the CDR3: TGTGCCAGCAGAGCCTCCGGGACAGAAGAGAATGAGCAGTTCTTC. It is translated as CASRASGTEENEQFF.

V is TRBV7-9 and J is TRBJ2-1, with 8 bases lining up with TRBD1. The CDR3 has 14 residues. Germline-derived CDR1 and CDR2 are SEHNR and FQNEAQ (reference sequence). With V trimmed by 3 bases and J by 8 bases, 6 bases remained unmatched. In DNA form, the CDR3 reads TGTGCCAGCAGCTTCCAGACAGGGGACCATGAGCAGTTCTTC. It is translated as CASSFQTGDHEQFF.

The genes are TRBV5-4 and TRBJ2-1, with D perhaps TRBD2 (5 bases). Deletions cut 5 bases from V and 8 bases from J, with 20 bases between. Germline loops: CDR1 SGHNT, CDR2 YYREEE (reference sequence). The CDR3 has 15 residues. The CDR3 spells CASSRLLQDLDEQFF. CDR3 bases: TGTGCCAGCAGTCGACTATTGCAGGACCTCGATGAGCAGTTCTTC.